This T cell receptor beta chain was found in a study of lymphopenia after photon versus proton radiotherapy (dated by TCRdb to about 2019). With regard to the full study: Photon and proton radiation therapy were compared by the study for their immunological effects in patients with gastrointestinal tumors who developed high-grade lymphopenia. The cohort comprised roughly 20 patients with gastrointestinal tumors who received either photon or proton therapy and then developed lymphopenia. The study was designed to characterize how the impact on the immune system differs between the two radiation modalities.

The paper as a whole reports these results and caveats: Across the cohort, an inverse correlation was found between a larger post-nadir drop in TCR diversity and overall survival time among patients who died. The survival association was examined only in patients who died, and the authors described better survival with proton therapy as a possibility, not as a demonstrated result. During treatment, patients who received proton therapy stayed relatively stable, whereas patients who received photon therapy lost naive T cells and TCR diversity and gained effector/memory populations. After the lymphocyte count nadir, oligoclonal expansion, especially of CD8+ Temra cells, was observed in photon-treated repertoires, and the drop in diversity was driven by this expansion.

The library was made by the immunoSEQ multiplex PCR assay. T cell repertoires were profiled with deep sequencing of rearranged TCR beta loci together with multiparametric flow cytometry. TCRdb took this table from immuneACCESS and kept in-frame rearrangements with V and J called. Such tables lack part of the clones; where checked against another copy, unresolved V genes explain under half of the gap, and the rest is unexplained. In all, the sample holds about 30,000 clones, and nearly 90% of those were seen once. Less than 8.5% of the sample is taken by the ten largest. Counted from cysteine to phenylalanine, this CDR3 has 16 amino acids. Here the CDR3 DNA is all that survives: 48 bases in frame from base 1. CDR1 SGHRS and CDR2 YFSETQ are derived from the germline V gene. From V the trimming removes 2 bases and from J it removes 0 bases, while the gene matches leave 5 bases of the junction unaccounted for.

In the case of this clone: Its antigen is not yet known. Within one base of it there is no much larger clone, and no base qualities were kept.

The TCR originated in a woman in her 70s with pancreatic cancer. Some clones in this sample may be carry-over from other donors' samples. Rearrangement joined TRBV5-1 to TRBJ2-3, with 8 bases matching TRBD1. The sequences come from peripheral blood, collected from a patient treated with proton-based radiotherapy. The CDR3 region has the sequence CASSFYGQGSTDTQYF. At the DNA level, the sequence is TGCGCCAGCAGCTTCTATGGACAGGGTAGCACAGATACGCAGTATTTT.